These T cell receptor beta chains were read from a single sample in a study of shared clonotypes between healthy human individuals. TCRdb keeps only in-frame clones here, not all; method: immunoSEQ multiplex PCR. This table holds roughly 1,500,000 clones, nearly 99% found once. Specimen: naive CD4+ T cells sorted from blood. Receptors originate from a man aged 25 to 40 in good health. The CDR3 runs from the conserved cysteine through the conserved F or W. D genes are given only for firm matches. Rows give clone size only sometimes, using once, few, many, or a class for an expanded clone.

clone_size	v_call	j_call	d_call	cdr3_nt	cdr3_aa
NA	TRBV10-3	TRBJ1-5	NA	TGTGCCATCAGTGACCAGGGAGGGTCGGGCAATCAGCCCCAGCATTTT	CAISDQGGSGNQPQHF
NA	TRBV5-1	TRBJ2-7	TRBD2	TGCGCCAGCAGCTTGGGACTAGCGGGAATCCTCTACTACGAGCAGTACTTC	CASSLGLAGILYYEQYF
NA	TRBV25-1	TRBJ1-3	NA	TGTGCCAGCAGTCCGCGCGGGGCGCGGGGAAACACCATATATTTT	CASSPRGARGNTIYF
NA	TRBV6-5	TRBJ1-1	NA	TGTGCCAGCAGTTACCCCGGCCCCGGGAAAAACACTGAAGCTTTCTTT	CASSYPGPGKNTEAFF
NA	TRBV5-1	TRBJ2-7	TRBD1	TGCGCCAGCAGCTTGCGACCGGGACAGGGGATCTACGAGCAGTACTTC	CASSLRPGQGIYEQYF
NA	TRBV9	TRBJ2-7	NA	TGTGCCAGCAGCGTAACGCCGGGGAGCTCCTACGAGCAGTACTTC	CASSVTPGSSYEQYF
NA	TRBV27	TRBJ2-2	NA	TGTGCCAGCAGTTTACAGTACACCGGGGAGCTGTTTTTT	CASSLQYTGELFF
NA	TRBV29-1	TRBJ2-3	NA	TGCAGCGCTGGAGTGGCCACAGATACGCAGTATTTT	CSAGVATDTQYF
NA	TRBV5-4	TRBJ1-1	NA	TGTGCCAGCAGCGCCGGGCCCAGGGATCCGTTCACTGAAGCTTTCTTT	CASSAGPRDPFTEAFF
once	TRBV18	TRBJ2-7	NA	TGTGCCAGCTCACCACTGGGCAGACGGACCTACGAGCAGTACTTC	CASSPLGRRTYEQYF
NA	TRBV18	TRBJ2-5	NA	TGTGCCAGCTCACGTCAGACAGAAGAAGAGACCCAGTACTTC	CASSRQTEEETQYF
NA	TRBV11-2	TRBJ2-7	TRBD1	TGTGCCAGCAGCTTAGTACCAGGGGGCGTCCCGAGCTCCTACGAGCAGTACTTC	CASSLVPGGVPSSYEQYF
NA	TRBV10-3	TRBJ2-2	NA	TGTGCCATCAGCTTATCCGGGGAGCTGTTTTTT	CAISLSGELFF
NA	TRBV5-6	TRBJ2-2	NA	TGTGCCAGCAGCAAGGGTCTTAACACCGGGGAGCTGTTTTTT	CASSKGLNTGELFF
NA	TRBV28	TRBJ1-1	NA	TGTGCCAGCAGTTTCCAGTCCTATACTGAAGCTTTCTTT	CASSFQSYTEAFF
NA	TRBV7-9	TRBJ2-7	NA	TGTGCCAGCAGCTTAGGACAGGACTACGAGCAGTACTTC	CASSLGQDYEQYF
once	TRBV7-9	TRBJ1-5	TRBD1	TGTGCCAGCAGCTTTACAGGGGGCGGCCAGCCCCAGCATTTT	CASSFTGGGQPQHF
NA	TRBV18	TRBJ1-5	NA	TGTGCCAGCTCACCACAAGGGAATCAGCCCCAGCATTTT	CASSPQGNQPQHF
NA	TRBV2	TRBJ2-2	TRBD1	TGTGCCAGCAGTGAAGAAGGGGGCACCACCGGGGAGCTGTTTTTT	CASSEEGGTTGELFF
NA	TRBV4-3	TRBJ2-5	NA	TGCGCCAGCAGCCAAGATCGCCAACAGTGGGCTCAAGAGACCCAGTACTTC	CASSQDRQQWAQETQYF
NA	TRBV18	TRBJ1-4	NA	TGTGCCAGCTCACCCTCTTTATCCGGAACTAATGAAAAACTGTTTTTT	CASSPSLSGTNEKLFF
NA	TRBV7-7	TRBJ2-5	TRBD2	TGTGCCAGCAGCAACAGCGGGAGCGTGGAGACCCAGTACTTC	CASSNSGSVETQYF
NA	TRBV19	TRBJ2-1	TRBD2	TGTGCCAGTAGTACCCTAGCGGGAGGTCGAAATGAGCAGTTCTTC	CASSTLAGGRNEQFF
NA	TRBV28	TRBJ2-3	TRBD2	TGTGCCAGCAGTTTTAGCGGGAGAACAGATACGCAGTATTTT	CASSFSGRTDTQYF
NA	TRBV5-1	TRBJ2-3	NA	TGCGCCAGCAGCTTGGCCAGGGAAGATACGCAGTATTTT	CASSLAREDTQYF
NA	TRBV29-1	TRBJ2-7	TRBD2	TGCAGCGTTGAGGCTAGCGGGAACTACGAGCAGTACTTC	CSVEASGNYEQYF
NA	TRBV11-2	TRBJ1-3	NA	TGTGCCAGCAGCTCCCGAACCCTCTCTGGAAACACCATATATTTT	CASSSRTLSGNTIYF
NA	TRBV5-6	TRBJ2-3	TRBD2	TGTGCCAGCAGCCCCACGTTTGTAGCGGGAGAGGAAGATACGCAGTATTTT	CASSPTFVAGEEDTQYF
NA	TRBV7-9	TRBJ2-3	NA	TGTGCCAGCAGCTTAGCAGGCGGGACCCAGCAGTATTTT	CASSLAGGTQQYF
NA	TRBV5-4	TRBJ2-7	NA	TGTGCCAGCAGCGCGCCCGGGGGGCACGAGCAGTACTTC	CASSAPGGHEQYF
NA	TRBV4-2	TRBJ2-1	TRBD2	TGTGCCAGCAGTAGTTTATGGGGGACTAGCACAAACAATGAGCAGTTCTTC	CASSSLWGTSTNNEQFF
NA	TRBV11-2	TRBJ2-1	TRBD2	TGTGCCAGCAGCTTAGTTGGAGTGGGGGGGAGGAGGGGCAATGAGCAGTTCTTC	CASSLVGVGGRRGNEQFF
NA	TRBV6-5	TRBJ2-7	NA	TGTGCCAGCAGTTACAGGGGACACTACGAGCAGTACTTC	CASSYRGHYEQYF
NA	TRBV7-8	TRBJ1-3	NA	TGTGCCAGCAGCTTAGGGCGGGGCCGTGGAAACACCATATATTTT	CASSLGRGRGNTIYF
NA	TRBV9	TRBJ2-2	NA	TGTGCCAGCAGCCCTCGCTTTGGGATCACGAACACCGGGGAGCTGTTTTTT	CASSPRFGITNTGELFF
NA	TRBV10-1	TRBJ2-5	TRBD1	TGCGCCAGCAGTGGGGGACAGCCGATGGCGACCCAGTACTTC	CASSGGQPMATQYF
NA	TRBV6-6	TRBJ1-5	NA	TGTGCCAGCACCTCGACGGGCGAGAGTCAGCCCCAGCATTTT	CASTSTGESQPQHF
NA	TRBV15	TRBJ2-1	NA	TGTGCCACAGGTCTGACCCTTCCCGACAATGAGCAGTTCTTC	CATGLTLPDNEQFF